This entry lists 31 T cell receptor beta chains sequenced from one sample in a study of cytomegalovirus exposure and HLA in healthy donors. Researchers ran the PCR with 60 Vbeta and 13 Jbeta primers. TCRdb keeps only in-frame clones here, not all; method: immunoSEQ multiplex PCR. This table has around 200,000 clones, roughly four fifths appearing once. Source material: PBMCs. The receptors stem from a girl aged 2-10 years in good health and CMV-seronegative.

CDR3 sequence: CASSPGGAGVTDTQYF. The CDR3 DNA reads as TGCGCCAGCAGCCCCGGAGGGGCGGGAGTTACAGATACGCAGTATTTT. The genes are TRBV5-1 and TRBJ2-3, with 7 bases aligning to TRBD2. The CDR3 contains 16 residues. Germline lookup yields CDR1 SGHRS and CDR2 YFSETQ. V trimming: 4 bases; J trimming: 3 bases; junction bases outside the gene matches: 11. Combining the CDR3 with reference TRBV5-1 and TRBJ2-3 gives the whole variable domain KAGVTQTPRYLIKTRGQQVTLSCSPISGHRSVSWYQQTPGQGLQFLFEYFSETQRNKGNFPGRFSGRQFSNSRSEMNVSTLELGDSALYLCASSPGGAGVTDTQYFGPGTRLTVL.

The V gene is TRBV6-1, the J gene TRBJ2-3; 9 bases line up with TRBD1. From germline, CDR1 is MNHNS and CDR2 SASEGT. V shed 6 bases, J shed 6 bases, and the junction held 10 bases outside the gene matches. This CDR3 has 15 residues. In DNA, the CDR3 is TGTGCCAGCAGGCAGACAGGGGGGATAGTGGATACGCAGTATTTT. Protein product: CASRQTGGIVDTQYF.

In its sample, this clone was seen a few times. The chain carries TRBV7-7 and TRBJ2-1; TRBD2 matches at 15 bases. There are 15 residues in the CDR3. Looked up from germline, CDR1 is SSHAT and CDR2 is FNYEAQ (reference sequence). After removal of 5 bases from V and 8 bases from J, the junction contained 4 bases not matched to a gene. CDR3 region: CASSLGLAGGDEQFF. Written as DNA, the CDR3 is TGTGCCAGCAGCCTGGGACTAGCGGGGGGAGATGAGCAGTTCTTC.

The gene calls are TRBV29-1 and TRBJ2-3; 12 bases match TRBD2. This CDR3 region has 14 residues. Germline V gene sequence: CDR1 SQVTM, CDR2 ANQGSEA. The ends lost 4 bases at V and 5 bases at J; junction bases unmatched: 4. CDR3 region: CSVVLAGGVDTQYF. In DNA form, the CDR3 reads TGCAGCGTTGTTCTAGCGGGAGGGGTAGATACGCAGTATTTT.

Of note for this clone: Compared with germline, one end of the junction differs, possibly owing to a read error. This chain links TRBV5-6 with TRBJ2-7, with 7 bases that match TRBD1. The CDR3 runs 14 residues. The germline gives CDR1 SGHDT, CDR2 YYEEEE. This CDR3 reads CASVDRDSPYEQCF. Here the CDR3 DNA reads TGTGCCAGTGTCGACCGGGACAGTCCCTACGAGCAGTGCTTC.

This chain uses TRBV19 with TRBJ2-6; 8 bases are shared with TRBD2. Germline V gene lookup returns CDR1 LNHDA and CDR2 SQIVND (reference sequence). This CDR3 contains 14 residues. Trimming took 8 bases from V and 4 from J; bases not matched to a gene: 4. The CDR3 nucleotides are TGTGCCAGTGGATTAGCGGGGGGGGCCAACGTCCTGACTTTC. Translating it yields CASGLAGGANVLTF.

The chain has TRBV5-1 and TRBJ2-5, with TRBD2 matching 12 bases. There are 15 residues in the CDR3. CDR1 and CDR2 from the germline V gene are SGHRS and YFSETQ. V gave up 7 bases and J gave up 0 bases; unmatched junction bases: 4. CDR3 region: CASLLAGGDQETQYF. CDR3 coding DNA: TGCGCCAGCCTGCTAGCGGGGGGGGACCAAGAGACCCAGTACTTC.

The chain joins TRBV25-1 to TRBJ2-5; 7 positions agree with TRBD1. Germline CDR1 is MGHDK and CDR2 is SYGVNS. V shed 3 bases, J shed 11 bases, and the junction held 6 bases outside the gene matches. CDR3 length equals 12 residues. The CDR3 sequence: CASSEGPRGQYF. The CDR3 DNA sequence: TGTGCCAGCAGTGAGGGACCCAGGGGGCAGTACTTC.

The gene calls are TRBV2 and TRBJ2-3, with D possibly TRBD1 on 6 matching bases. Trimming removed 3 bases from V and 4 bases from J, with 17 bases in between. Germline CDR1 reads SNHLY; CDR2 reads FYNNEI. CDR3 size: 16 residues. CDR3 in DNA: TGTGCCAGCAGTGAGGAGTACAGGGCCGCCGCAGATACGCAGTATTTT. Translated, it gives CASSEEYRAAADTQYF. Together with reference TRBV2 and TRBJ2-3, the CDR3 gives the full variable domain: EPEVTQTPSHQVTQMGQEVILRCVPISNHLYFYWYRQILGQKVEFLVSFYNNEISEKSEIFDDQFSVERPDGSNFTLKIRSTKLEDSAMYFCASSEEYRAAADTQYFGPGTRLTVL.

This chain connects TRBV7-9 to TRBJ2-5; 7 nucleotides agree with TRBD1. Germline loops: CDR1 SEHNR, CDR2 FQNEAQ (reference sequence). Trimming at V came to 2 bases and at J to 1 base, leaving 1 base not matched to a gene. CDR3 length: 14 residues. The CDR3 coding sequence is TGTGCCAGCAGCTTATCAGGGGGCCAAGAGACCCAGTACTTC. Protein product: CASSLSGGQETQYF.

This sequence joins TRBV4-2 and TRBJ2-1; 8 bases align to TRBD2. CDR1 and CDR2 (germline): LGHNA, YNFKEQ. This CDR3 has 16 residues. The J segment lost 1 base and the V segment lost 4 bases, leaving 6 bases of the junction unmatched. Here the CDR3 reads CASSPSLAESYNEQFF. For the CDR3, the DNA is TGTGCCAGCAGCCCGTCACTAGCGGAGTCCTACAATGAGCAGTTCTTC.

This chain uses TRBV18 with TRBJ2-3; possibly TRBD1 for D (5 bases). The CDR3 has 13 amino acids. The germline gives CDR1 KGHSH, CDR2 LQKENI. V shed 6 bases and J shed 4 bases, with 11 bases lying between them. CDR3 residues: CASSVRAADTQYF. The CDR3 nucleotides are TGTGCCAGCTCGGTCAGGGCAGCAGATACGCAGTATTTT.

The gene calls are TRBV7-9 and TRBJ2-3; TRBD1 matches at 9 bases. The V gene's germline CDR1 is SEHNR and CDR2 FQNEAQ (reference sequence). This CDR3 has 14 amino acids. Losses at the gene ends were 4 bases for V and 3 bases for J; bases not matched to a gene: 2. CDR3 bases: TGTGCCAGCAGCTCCGACAGGGGGACAGATACGCAGTATTTT. Its protein is CASSSDRGTDTQYF.

The chain uses TRBV9 and TRBJ2-3, with 10 positions matching TRBD2. CDR1 is SGDLS and CDR2 is YYNGEE in the germline V gene. V gave up 0 bases and J gave up 4 bases; unmatched junction bases: 5. This CDR3 has 16 residues. The CDR3 DNA is TGTGCCAGCAGCGTAGCGACTAGCGGGCGCTCAGATACGCAGTATTTT. Translating gives CASSVATSGRSDTQYF. The variable domain in full, completed from reference TRBV9 and TRBJ2-3, reads DSGVTQTPKHLITATGQRVTLRCSPRSGDLSVYWYQQSLDQGLQFLIQYYNGEERAKGNILERFSAQQFPDLHSELNLSSLELGDSALYFCASSVATSGRSDTQYFGPGTRLTVL.

The chain links TRBV6-5 to TRBJ2-1; tentatively, D is TRBD1 (5 bases). CDR3 size: 13 residues. Between the trimmed V and J ends, which lost 4 bases and 6 bases, there was a span of 10 bases. Germline-derived CDR1 and CDR2 are MNHEY and SVGAGI. The DNA of the CDR3 is TGTGCCAGCAGTTCGGTTAGGGGCAATGAGCAGTTCTTC. It specifies CASSSVRGNEQFF.

The chain uses TRBV5-1 and TRBJ1-1; 9 bases match TRBD1. Germline CDR1 SGHRS, CDR2 YFSETQ. V gave up 3 bases and J gave up 0 bases; unmatched junction bases: 9. The CDR3 totals 17 residues. The CDR3 loop reads CASSWGQGRALNTEAFF. CDR3 DNA sequence: TGCGCCAGCAGCTGGGGACAGGGCAGGGCCCTGAACACTGAAGCTTTCTTT.

This chain links TRBV7-2 with TRBJ2-5; 7 nucleotides agree with TRBD2. CDR3 size: 13 residues. The germline V gene encodes CDR1 SGHTA and CDR2 FQGNSA. V gave up 3 bases and J gave up 5 bases; unmatched junction bases: 3. CDR3 sequence reads: CASSLGEGETQYF. CDR3 bases: TGTGCCAGCAGCTTGGGGGAGGGGGAGACCCAGTACTTC.

This chain joins TRBV6-1 and TRBJ2-7; no clear D gene. Germline V gives CDR1 MNHNS, CDR2 SASEGT. Deletions cut 6 bases from V and 1 base from J, with 4 bases between. The CDR3 consists of 11 residues. The CDR3 nucleotides are TGTGCCAGCAGACATTCCTACGAGCAGTACTTC. It translates to CASRHSYEQYF.

V is TRBV18 and J is TRBJ2-2; TRBD2 agrees at 9 bases. V was pared by 3 bases and J by 4 bases, with 6 bases of the junction left unmatched. Per the germline V gene, CDR1 is KGHSH and CDR2 is LQKENI. The CDR3 has 16 residues. The CDR3 sequence: CASSPIAGAATGELFF. The CDR3 DNA sequence: TGTGCCAGCTCACCTATAGCGGGAGCGGCCACCGGGGAGCTGTTTTTT. Supplemented by reference TRBV18 and TRBJ2-2, the full variable domain reads NAGVMQNPRHLVRRRGQEARLRCSPMKGHSHVYWYRQLPEEGLKFMVYLQKENIIDESGMPKERFSAEFPKEGPSILRIQQVVRGDSAAYFCASSPIAGAATGELFFGEGSRLTVL.

The chain carries TRBV5-1 and TRBJ1-1, with TRBD1 matching 7 bases. CDR1 is SGHRS, CDR2 YFSETQ, per germline. The CDR3 length is 15 residues. Unmatched junction bases numbered 10, after V lost 4 bases and J lost 4 bases. This CDR3 is CASSPQTGPSTEAFF. In DNA form, the CDR3 reads TGCGCCAGCAGCCCACAGACAGGGCCGAGCACTGAAGCTTTCTTT.

The V gene is TRBV4-2, the J gene TRBJ2-5; 11 positions match TRBD2. Germline values: CDR1 LGHNA, CDR2 YNFKEQ. The CDR3 has 18 residues. V was pared by 2 bases and J by 5 bases, with 13 bases of the junction left unmatched. The DNA for the CDR3 is TGTGCCAGCAGCCAATCGGCTAGCGGGGGGCCGGGCGGGGAGACCCAGTACTTC. This encodes CASSQSASGGPGGETQYF.

CDR3 DNA sequence: TGTGCCAGCAGCGCTACCTCCGGGATTGAAGCTTTCTTT. This gives the protein CASSATSGIEAFF. The chain links TRBV7-9 to TRBJ1-1; D not resolved. Deletions cut 5 bases from V and 7 bases from J, with 14 bases between. The V gene's germline CDR1 is SEHNR and CDR2 FQNEAQ (reference sequence). CDR3 size: 13 residues.

This chain connects TRBV21-1 to TRBJ2-7; TRBD1, the table's D call, was not compared with the DNA. TRBV21-1 is recorded as a pseudogene. The CDR3 runs to 14 residues. CDR3 in amino acids: CASSTLTGAVEQYF. In nucleotides, the CDR3 is TGTGCCAGCAGCACGCTGACAGGGGCGGTCGAGCAGTACTTC.

The chain's CDR3 is CASSEMGDEQFF. The DNA for the CDR3 is TGTGCCAGCAGTGAGATGGGCGATGAGCAGTTCTTC. The rearrangement links TRBV6-5 to TRBJ2-1; no clear D. The V and J ends lost 5 bases and 8 bases respectively, with 10 bases between them. This CDR3 comprises 12 residues. The germline V gene encodes CDR1 MNHEY and CDR2 SVGAGI.

The rearrangement links TRBV6-6 to TRBJ2-7, with 7 bases lining up with TRBD1. The CDR3 is 14 amino acids. Germline lookup yields CDR1 MNHNY and CDR2 SVGAGI (reference sequence). After removal of 6 bases from V and 3 bases from J, the junction contained 8 bases not matched to a gene. CDR3 DNA sequence: TGTGCCAGCAGCCTCCAGGGGGACCTCTACGAGCAGTACTTC. Encoded protein: CASSLQGDLYEQYF.

V gene TRBV6-5 combines with J gene TRBJ1-3; the D gene is possibly TRBD1 (6 bases). Per the germline V gene, CDR1 is MNHEY and CDR2 is SVGAGI. The ends were cut back, 8 bases at V and 8 bases at J, with 16 bases in the middle. CDR3 length equals 13 residues. CDR3 coding DNA: TGTGCCAGCGGGCCAGGGGCGCGGGACACCATATATTTT. It specifies CASGPGARDTIYF.

The rearrangement links TRBV19 to TRBJ1-2, with D maybe TRBD1 (5 bases). The CDR3 runs to 16 residues. V lost 3 bases, J lost 0 bases, and 14 bases lay in between. Per the germline V gene, CDR1 is LNHDA and CDR2 is SQIVND (reference sequence). CDR3 nucleotide sequence: TGTGCCAGTAGTATTGCGCTGTGGGGCGCTAACTATGGCTACACCTTC. Translating it yields CASSIALWGANYGYTF.

The chain joins TRBV27 to TRBJ1-4; 9 bases are a match to TRBD1. V lost 4 bases, J lost 8 bases, and 8 bases stayed unmatched. The CDR3 has 15 residues. Germline CDR1 and CDR2: MNHEY and SMNVEV (reference sequence). The CDR3 bases are TGTGCCAGCAGTTCCCACTGGACAGGGGACGAAAAACTGTTTTTT. Translating gives CASSSHWTGDEKLFF.

The rearrangement uses TRBV19 and TRBJ1-4, with 8 nucleotides matching TRBD1. CDR1 LNHDA and CDR2 SQIVND come from the germline V gene (reference sequence). V gave up 4 bases and J gave up 7 bases; unmatched junction bases: 14. This CDR3 comprises 17 residues. DNA for the CDR3: TGTGCCAGTAGTACCATCTCAGGACAGGGACGAAGTGAAAAACTGTTTTTT. Translating it yields CASSTISGQGRSEKLFF. Using reference TRBV19 and TRBJ1-4 for the parts outside the CDR3, the full variable domain is DGGITQSPKYLFRKEGQNVTLSCEQNLNHDAMYWYRQDPGQGLRLIYYSQIVNDFQKGDIAEGYSVSREKKESFPLTVTSAQKNPTAFYLCASSTISGQGRSEKLFFGSGTQLSVL.

This chain links TRBV7-9 with TRBJ1-4; TRBD1 agrees at 9 bases. The CDR3 runs to 16 residues. The germline CDR1 and CDR2 sequences are SEHNR and FQNEAQ (reference sequence). After removal of 1 base from V and 7 bases from J, the junction contained 7 bases not matched to a gene. The DNA of the CDR3 is TGTGCCAGCAGCTTAGAAAGGGGACAGGGCTCTGAAAAACTGTTTTTT. It specifies CASSLERGQGSEKLFF.

The rearrangement uses TRBV5-1 and TRBJ2-1, with 7 nucleotides matching TRBD2. The junction had 14 bases not matched to a gene; V was cut back by 1 base and J by 10 bases. The CDR3 extends over 16 amino acids. CDR1 and CDR2 (germline): SGHRS, YFSETQ. The CDR3 reads CASSLPGVAGMGEQFF. CDR3 DNA sequence: TGCGCCAGCAGCTTGCCGGGGGTAGCGGGTATGGGGGAGCAGTTCTTC.